This T cell receptor (beta chain) was documented in a study of blood T cell repertoires in COVID-19. Here immunoSEQ multiplex PCR was the method, and the copy in TCRdb shows in-frame clones only, minus some. The data show 380,000 or so clones, with 70% to 90% seen just once and more than 1% held by the top ten. CDR3 length: 15 amino acids. Germline V gives CDR1 MDHEN, CDR2 SYDVKM. V shed 5 bases, J shed 5 bases, and the junction held 7 bases outside the gene matches. The TCR sequence derives from a man aged 35 to 55 with acute or convalescent COVID-19. The chain links TRBV28 to TRBJ2-2; 8 bases map to TRBD1. The sample consisted of peripheral blood. CDR3 amino acids: CASSLRTGRTGELFF. Written as DNA, the CDR3 is TGTGCCAGCAGTCTCCGGACAGGGAGGACCGGGGAGCTGTTTTTT. The full variable domain, with the rest looked up from reference TRBV28 and TRBJ2-2, is DVKVTQSSRYLVKRTGEKVFLECVQDMDHENMFWYRQDPGLGLRLIYFSYDVKMKEKGDIPEGYSVSREKKERFSLILESASTNQTSMYLCASSLRTGRTGELFFGEGSRLTVL.